This is a list of T cell receptor beta chains from one sample in a study of CD8 T cells in Susac syndrome. TCRdb fed the immunoSEQ multiplex PCR reads into MiXCR, producing one record per CDR3 protein. The data show under 150,000 distinct CDR3 sequences, approximately 95% seen once. The sample comprised CD8+ T cells from PBMCs. The receptors come from a human donor in good health. CDR3s include the opening cysteine and the closing phenylalanine or tryptophan. Fields, in order: V gene, D gene, CDR3 length, clone size, J gene, CDR3 protein, CDR3 DNA. D genes are given only for firm matches. Only part of the rows carry a size: once, few, many, or a class if the clone is expanded.

>TRBV30|-|14|-|TRBJ2-7
CAWRHPSVSYEQYF
TGTGCCTGGAGACACCCTTCAGTCTCCTACGAGCAGTACTTC
>TRBV3-1|TRBD2|15|-|TRBJ2-3
CASRPGGGQADTQYF
TGTGCCAGCAGGCCGGGAGGAGGTCAGGCAGATACGCAGTATTTT
>TRBV7-9|TRBD2|15|once|TRBJ2-7
CASSPLAGVHYEQYF
TGTGCCAGCAGCCCACTAGCGGGAGTACATTACGAGCAGTACTTC
>TRBV27|-|14|-|TRBJ2-2
CASSSSGYTGELFF
TGTGCCAGCAGTTCGAGCGGGTACACCGGGGAGCTGTTTTTT
>TRBV11-2|TRBD1|17|-|TRBJ1-1
CASSFGQGFSLDTEAFF
TGTGCCAGCAGCTTCGGACAGGGCTTTAGTCTGGACACTGAAGCTTTCTTT
>TRBV19|-|11|few|TRBJ2-7
CASTRGYEQYF
TGTGCCAGTACAAGAGGTTACGAGCAGTACTTC
>TRBV28|-|11|-|TRBJ2-5
CASSLGPHQYF
TGTGCCAGCAGTTTGGGTCCCCACCAGTACTTC
>TRBV20-1|-|10|-|TRBJ2-5
CSARVETQYF
TGCAGTGCTAGAGTGGAGACCCAGTACTTC
>TRBV20-1|TRBD2|15|-|TRBJ2-7
CSAREVAGGTYEQYF
TGCAGTGCTAGAGAAGTAGCGGGAGGTACCTACGAGCAGTACTTC
>TRBV25-1|-|12|-|TRBJ2-1
CASSESDNEQFF
TGTGCCAGCAGTGAATCGGACAATGAGCAGTTCTTC
>TRBV29-1|-|13|-|TRBJ2-7
CSVGFGRDYEQYF
TGCAGCGTTGGATTTGGCAGAGACTACGAGCAGTACTTC
>TRBV4-3|TRBD2|15|-|TRBJ2-1
CASSQGSGRGNEQFF
TGCGCCAGCAGCCAAGGTAGCGGGAGGGGCAATGAGCAGTTCTTC
>TRBV27|TRBD2|15|-|TRBJ2-7
CASSLMREVSYEQYF
TGTGCCAGCAGTTTAATGCGGGAGGTCTCCTACGAGCAGTACTTC
>TRBV13|-|12|-|TRBJ2-7
CASSFENYEQYF
TGTGCCAGCAGCTTCGAAAACTACGAGCAGTACTTC
>TRBV7-8|TRBD2|15|-|TRBJ2-1
CASSSTSGRIDEQFF
TGTGCCAGCAGCTCGACTAGCGGGAGGATAGATGAGCAGTTCTTC
>TRBV2|TRBD2|17|-|TRBJ2-1
CASSVEGLAGVNNEQFF
TGTGCCAGCAGTGTTGAGGGACTAGCGGGAGTCAATAATGAGCAGTTCTTC
>TRBV4-2|-|15|-|TRBJ2-7
CASSQERGLEYEQYF
TGTGCCAGCAGCCAAGAACGGGGTTTGGAGTACGAGCAGTACTTC
>TRBV27|-|15|-|TRBJ2-1
CASNLGAPAYNEQFF
TGTGCCAGCAATTTGGGGGCCCCTGCCTACAATGAGCAGTTCTTC
>TRBV28|-|11|-|TRBJ2-1
CASTAQNEQFF
TGTGCCAGCACAGCCCAGAATGAGCAGTTCTTC
>TRBV7-9|-|12|-|TRBJ2-7
CASSRKAYEQYF
TGTGCCAGCAGCAGGAAGGCGTACGAGCAGTACTTC
>TRBV27|-|14|-|TRBJ2-7
CASSLKGYSYEQYF
TGTGCCAGCAGTCTAAAGGGTTACTCCTACGAGCAGTACTTC
>TRBV20-1|-|14|-|TRBJ2-7
CSARGASDLYEQYF
TGCAGTGCTCGGGGGGCCAGCGATCTCTACGAGCAGTACTTC
>TRBV6-5|-|13|once|TRBJ2-7
CASSYSVFYEQYF
TGTGCCAGCAGTTACTCCGTATTTTACGAGCAGTACTTC
>TRBV25-1|TRBD2|17|-|TRBJ2-7
CASSEGGLAGVSYEQYF
TGTGCCAGCAGTGAAGGTGGACTAGCGGGAGTCTCCTACGAGCAGTACTTC
>TRBV28|-|13|-|TRBJ1-1
CASSFYGGTEAFF
TGTGCCAGCAGTTTTTATGGCGGCACTGAAGCTTTCTTT
>TRBV7-9|-|12|once|TRBJ2-1
CASSLGSWEQFF
TGTGCCAGCAGCCTAGGGTCGTGGGAGCAGTTCTTC
>TRBV30|-|14|-|TRBJ1-6
CAWSVGAGVMPLHF
TGTGCCTGGAGTGTCGGGGCTGGGGTGATGCCCCTCCACTTT
>TRBV7-6|TRBD1|19|-|TRBJ1-2
CASSSRGPGQPSRDYGYTF
TGTGCCAGCAGCTCTAGGGGGCCGGGACAGCCATCAAGAGACTATGGCTACACCTTC
>TRBV14|-|17|-|TRBJ1-5
CASSSRQGLGSNQPQHF
TGTGCCAGCAGCTCGCGCCAGGGTCTCGGGAGTAATCAGCCCCAGCATTTT
>TRBV5-1|-|14|-|TRBJ1-1
CASSFGVERTEAFF
TGCGCCAGCAGCTTCGGGGTCGAGAGGACTGAAGCTTTCTTT
>TRBV20-1|-|15|once|TRBJ2-5
CSARSADGVQETQYF
TGCAGTGCTAGGAGCGCTGACGGCGTCCAAGAGACCCAGTACTTC
>TRBV29-1|-|12|-|TRBJ2-7
CSVVASAYEQYF
TGCAGCGTTGTGGCTAGCGCCTACGAGCAGTACTTC
>TRBV27|-|15|once|TRBJ2-1
CASSLSADSYNEQFF
TGTGCCAGCAGTTTATCAGCCGACTCCTACAATGAGCAGTTCTTC
>TRBV29-1|-|11|-|TRBJ2-5
CSVEVAETQYF
TGCAGCGTTGAAGTAGCAGAGACCCAGTACTTC
>TRBV7-2|TRBD1|15|-|TRBJ1-5
CASSPGTVYNQPQHF
TGTGCCAGCAGCCCGGGGACAGTCTACAATCAGCCCCAGCATTTT
>TRBV13|-|15|-|TRBJ2-1
CASSARSTRYNEQFF
TGTGCCAGCAGCGCCAGATCTACGAGATACAATGAGCAGTTCTTC
>TRBV9|TRBD1|13|-|TRBJ1-2
CASSPWTGDGYTF
TGTGCCAGCAGCCCCTGGACAGGGGATGGCTACACCTTC
>TRBV5-6|-|13|-|TRBJ2-7
CASSLWGKDEQYF
TGTGCCAGCAGCTTATGGGGTAAGGACGAGCAGTACTTC
>TRBV5-1|-|11|-|TRBJ1-1
CASQMGTEAFF
TGCGCCAGCCAAATGGGCACTGAAGCTTTCTTT
>TRBV7-9|-|15|-|TRBJ1-2
CASSYVGPDNYGYTF
TGTGCCAGCAGCTACGTGGGGCCTGATAACTATGGCTACACCTTC
>TRBV14|-|15|-|TRBJ1-2
CASSQERRPNYGYTF
TGTGCCAGCAGCCAAGAACGCAGACCGAACTATGGCTACACCTTC
>TRBV6-6|-|15|few|TRBJ2-7
CASSNWQDNFYEQYF
TGTGCCAGCAGCAATTGGCAGGACAACTTCTACGAGCAGTACTTC
>TRBV20-1|-|15|-|TRBJ1-2
CSARDPPEDDYGHTF
TGCAGTGCTAGAGACCCCCCAGAGGATGACTATGGCCACACCTTC
>TRBV27|-|12|-|TRBJ2-1
CASRDNYNEQFF
TGTGCCAGCAGGGACAACTACAATGAGCAGTTCTTC
>TRBV7-9|-|16|-|TRBJ2-7
CASSSTRPPGAYEQYF
TGTGCCAGCAGCTCGACCCGGCCACCCGGTGCCTACGAGCAGTACTTC
>TRBV4-1|-|14|-|TRBJ2-1
CASSQDHSYNEQFF
TGCGCCAGCAGCCAAGATCATTCCTACAATGAGCAGTTCTTC
>TRBV2|TRBD1|15|-|TRBJ2-3
CASRNGQGGTDTQYF
TGTGCCAGCAGGAACGGACAGGGGGGCACAGATACGCAGTATTTT
>TRBV27|-|11|-|TRBJ2-7
CASSSTGFQYF
TGTGCCAGCAGTTCAACAGGGTTTCAGTACTTC
>TRBV20-1|-|14|-|TRBJ2-5
CSAPKWDLQETQYF
TGCAGTGCTCCTAAGTGGGATCTCCAAGAGACCCAGTACTTC
>TRBV15|TRBD1|15|once|TRBJ2-7
CATSRQDRAVDEQYF
TGTGCCACCAGCAGACAGGACAGGGCGGTCGACGAGCAGTACTTC